This T cell receptor (beta chain) stems from a study of pediatric ulcerative colitis. Germline lookup yields CDR1 SNHLY and CDR2 FYNNEI. The CDR3 consists of 14 residues. Unmatched junction bases numbered 3, after V lost 3 bases and J lost 4 bases. Samples were sequenced at Survey level, maximum 500,000 reads. Sequenced by immunoSEQ multiplex PCR; TCRdb stores in-frame clones only, minus some. Of approximately 60,000 clones in the sample, roughly nine tenths were seen once. The chain carries TRBV2 and TRBJ2-1, with TRBD1 identical over 7 bases. The TCR sequence derives from a boy aged 5-17 years with severe ulcerative colitis. The specimen was blood. The CDR3, as DNA: TGTGCCAGCAGTGAGACAGGGTGGTACAATGAGCAGTTCTTC. Encoded protein: CASSETGWYNEQFF.